The rows below give T cell receptor beta chains drawn from one sample of a study of blood T cell repertoires in COVID-19. Data came from immunoSEQ multiplex PCR; TCRdb stores just in-frame clones and leaves some out. The table shows about 290,000 clones, with about 85% occurring only once. Sequences were obtained from peripheral blood. These receptors all stem from a woman aged 50 to 65 with active or convalescent COVID-19. Both conserved end residues are part of each CDR3. The order of the fields is V gene, clone size, D gene, J gene, CDR3 protein, CDR3 DNA. D genes are given only for firm matches. Only part of the rows carry a size: once, few, many, or a class if the clone is expanded.

V: TRBV18
size: .
D: .
J: TRBJ1-6
CDR3: CASSPQEAIRGSPLHF
DNA: TGTGCCAGCTCCCCCCAAGAGGCTATTCGAGGTTCACCCCTCCACTTT

V: TRBV19
size: .
D: .
J: TRBJ1-5
CDR3: CASSIYGQGQPQHF
DNA: TGTGCCAGTAGTATATACGGGCAGGGTCAGCCCCAGCATTTT

V: TRBV7-2
size: .
D: TRBD1
J: TRBJ1-2
CDR3: CASSLGTGAGYGYTF
DNA: TGTGCCAGCAGCTTAGGAACAGGGGCTGGGTATGGCTACACCTTC

V: TRBV28
size: .
D: TRBD1
J: TRBJ1-1
CDR3: CASRPVGTGFAEAFF
DNA: TGTGCCAGCAGACCGGTGGGGACAGGGTTTGCTGAAGCTTTCTTT

V: TRBV18
size: few
D: TRBD2
J: TRBJ2-7
CDR3: CASSLYRTGGESYEQYF
DNA: TGTGCCAGCTCCCTATACCGAACCGGGGGGGAATCCTACGAGCAGTACTTC

V: TRBV19
size: .
D: .
J: TRBJ1-1
CDR3: CASSPRVEGTEAFF
DNA: TGTGCCAGTAGCCCCAGGGTGGAGGGAACTGAAGCTTTCTTT

V: TRBV27
size: few
D: .
J: TRBJ1-1
CDR3: CASSFRRGNTEAFF
DNA: TGTGCCAGCAGTTTTAGGAGGGGTAACACTGAAGCTTTCTTT

V: TRBV9
size: few
D: TRBD2
J: TRBJ2-7
CDR3: CASSVGLVTEGYEQYF
DNA: TGTGCCAGCAGCGTGGGACTAGTTACTGAGGGCTACGAGCAGTACTTC

V: TRBV13
size: .
D: .
J: TRBJ1-3
CDR3: CASSDGGGPPSGNTIYF
DNA: TGTGCCAGCAGCGACGGGGGGGGACCCCCCTCTGGAAACACCATATATTTT

V: TRBV9
size: .
D: TRBD2
J: TRBJ2-3
CDR3: CASSVVGSAGFTDTQYF
DNA: TGTGCCAGCAGCGTAGTAGGCTCAGCGGGATTCACAGATACGCAGTATTTT

V: TRBV29-1
size: .
D: TRBD1
J: TRBJ2-2
CDR3: CSAIRRGAGQGPRGTGELFF
DNA: TGCAGCGCAATCAGAAGGGGGGCGGGACAGGGCCCGAGAGGCACCGGGGAGCTGTTTTTT

V: TRBV2
size: .
D: .
J: TRBJ2-3
CDR3: CASRLPVDTQYF
DNA: TGTGCCAGCAGACTGCCGGTGGATACGCAGTATTTT

V: TRBV6-5
size: .
D: TRBD2
J: TRBJ2-1
CDR3: CASKLAGGNEQFF
DNA: TGTGCCAGCAAGCTAGCGGGGGGGAATGAGCAGTTCTTC

V: TRBV5-1
size: .
D: TRBD1
J: TRBJ1-1
CDR3: CASSIDRGEAEAFF
DNA: TGCGCCAGCAGCATAGACAGGGGCGAGGCTGAAGCTTTCTTT

V: TRBV27
size: .
D: TRBD1
J: TRBJ1-1
CDR3: CASSLSTGQGGWNTEAFF
DNA: TGTGCCAGCAGTTTATCGACTGGACAGGGGGGTTGGAACACTGAAGCTTTCTTT

V: TRBV30
size: .
D: TRBD1
J: TRBJ1-1
CDR3: CAWSGRTGGLNTEAFF
DNA: TGTGCCTGGAGTGGTCGGACAGGGGGGCTGAACACTGAAGCTTTCTTT

V: TRBV27
size: .
D: .
J: TRBJ1-1
CDR3: CASSLQAFEAFF
DNA: TGTGCCAGCAGTTTACAGGCGTTTGAAGCTTTCTTT

V: TRBV19
size: .
D: TRBD2
J: TRBJ2-1
CDR3: CASSMFQRGGPYNEQFF
DNA: TGTGCCAGTAGTATGTTCCAGCGGGGGGGGCCTTACAATGAGCAGTTCTTC

V: TRBV30
size: .
D: .
J: TRBJ2-5
CDR3: CAWITGETQYF
DNA: TGTGCCTGGATAACGGGGGAGACCCAGTACTTC

V: TRBV7-2
size: .
D: TRBD1
J: TRBJ2-7
CDR3: CASSSTGTEPREQYF
DNA: TGTGCCAGCAGTTCCACCGGGACAGAACCCCGCGAGCAGTACTTC

V: TRBV6-4
size: .
D: TRBD2
J: TRBJ2-2
CDR3: CASSDQGLAGGPIGELFF
DNA: TGTGCCAGCAGCGACCAAGGGCTAGCGGGAGGGCCGATCGGGGAGCTGTTTTTT

V: TRBV19
size: .
D: TRBD1
J: TRBJ1-2
CDR3: CASLGQGNYGYTF
DNA: TGTGCCAGCCTCGGACAGGGGAACTATGGCTACACCTTC

V: TRBV7-9
size: .
D: .
J: TRBJ2-1
CDR3: CASSLTPNEQFF
DNA: TGTGCCAGCAGCTTAACTCCCAATGAGCAGTTCTTC

V: TRBV27
size: .
D: TRBD2
J: TRBJ2-7
CDR3: CASRGLAGALYEQYF
DNA: TGTGCCAGCAGGGGTCTAGCGGGAGCTCTCTACGAGCAGTACTTC

V: TRBV7-8
size: .
D: TRBD1
J: TRBJ1-2
CDR3: CASSLARTGYGYTF
DNA: TGTGCCAGCAGCTTAGCCCGGACAGGGTATGGCTACACCTTC

V: TRBV5-1
size: .
D: TRBD2
J: TRBJ2-1
CDR3: CASSSGLAGVSYNEQFF
DNA: TGCGCCAGCAGCTCCGGACTAGCGGGAGTGTCCTACAATGAGCAGTTCTTC

V: TRBV28
size: .
D: TRBD2
J: TRBJ2-7
CDR3: CASNPPGLASYEQYF
DNA: TGTGCCAGCAATCCACCGGGACTAGCGAGCTACGAGCAGTACTTC

V: TRBV29-1
size: .
D: .
J: TRBJ1-2
CDR3: CSVTRSHYGYTF
DNA: TGCAGCGTGACGCGGTCCCACTATGGCTACACCTTC

V: TRBV6-1
size: .
D: TRBD2
J: TRBJ2-3
CDR3: CASSDARGRASTDTQYF
DNA: TGTGCCAGCAGTGACGCCCGGGGGAGGGCTAGCACAGATACGCAGTATTTT

V: TRBV5-4
size: .
D: .
J: TRBJ2-3
CDR3: CASSLGRVVRTDTQYF
DNA: TGTGCCAGCAGCTTGGGACGGGTAGTACGCACAGATACGCAGTATTTT

V: TRBV18
size: .
D: .
J: TRBJ1-1
CDR3: CASSRDTEAFF
DNA: TGTGCCAGCTCCCGCGACACTGAAGCTTTCTTT

V: TRBV18
size: .
D: TRBD2
J: TRBJ2-1
CDR3: CASSPERERGGEQFF
DNA: TGTGCCAGCTCACCCGAGCGGGAGCGGGGGGGTGAGCAGTTCTTC

V: TRBV30
size: .
D: TRBD1
J: TRBJ1-1
CDR3: CAALQGGDTEAFF
DNA: TGTGCCGCACTACAGGGGGGGGACACTGAAGCTTTCTTT

V: TRBV5-1
size: .
D: .
J: TRBJ2-1
CDR3: CASSWLLENEQFF
DNA: TGCGCCAGCAGCTGGCTACTGGAGAATGAGCAGTTCTTC

V: TRBV2
size: once
D: .
J: TRBJ1-6
CDR3: CASSEGANSPLHF
DNA: TGTGCCAGCAGTGAGGGGGCTAATTCACCCCTCCACTTT

V: TRBV19
size: .
D: .
J: TRBJ2-3
CDR3: CASSPREGPWRGTDTQYF
DNA: TGTGCCAGTAGTCCCAGGGAAGGCCCTTGGAGGGGCACAGATACGCAGTATTTT

V: TRBV28
size: .
D: TRBD2
J: TRBJ2-3
CDR3: CASSQASGSPNTQYF
DNA: TGTGCCAGCAGTCAGGCTAGCGGGAGCCCGAATACGCAGTATTTT

V: TRBV4-2
size: .
D: TRBD1
J: TRBJ2-5
CDR3: CASSQETGQETQYF
DNA: TGTGCCAGCAGCCAAGAGACAGGGCAAGAGACCCAGTACTTC

V: TRBV15
size: .
D: TRBD2
J: TRBJ2-7
CDR3: CATSPGRDYEQYF
DNA: TGTGCCACCAGCCCGGGGAGGGACTACGAGCAGTACTTC

V: TRBV6-1
size: once
D: TRBD2
J: TRBJ2-1
CDR3: CASSEWRGIYNEQFF
DNA: TGTGCCAGCAGTGAATGGCGGGGGATCTACAATGAGCAGTTCTTC

V: TRBV4-1
size: .
D: .
J: TRBJ2-3
CDR3: CASSLTLPRGTSTDTQYF
DNA: TGCGCCAGCAGCCTCACCCTGCCTAGGGGGACGTCCACAGATACGCAGTATTTT

V: TRBV2
size: .
D: TRBD1
J: TRBJ2-7
CDR3: CASKGQGPYEQYF
DNA: TGTGCCAGCAAGGGACAGGGGCCTTACGAGCAGTACTTC

V: TRBV6-1
size: .
D: .
J: TRBJ2-7
CDR3: CASSETGLYEQYF
DNA: TGTGCCAGCAGTGAAACGGGACTTTACGAGCAGTACTTC

V: TRBV3-1/TRBV3-2
size: .
D: TRBD2
J: TRBJ2-1
CDR3: CASSQGASGRGGEQFF
DNA: TGTGCCAGCAGCCAAGGAGCTAGCGGGAGGGGTGGAGAGCAGTTCTTC

V: TRBV7-9
size: .
D: .
J: TRBJ1-1
CDR3: CASSLTGEAFF
DNA: TGTGCCAGCAGCTTGACAGGCGAAGCTTTCTTT

V: TRBV30
size: .
D: .
J: TRBJ2-1
CDR3: CAWSVRVPYNEQFF
DNA: TGTGCCTGGAGTGTAAGAGTCCCCTACAATGAGCAGTTCTTC

V: TRBV5-1
size: once
D: .
J: TRBJ2-7
CDR3: CASSLPASGEQYF
DNA: TGCGCCAGCAGCTTGCCGGCCTCAGGGGAGCAGTACTTC

V: TRBV5-1
size: .
D: TRBD2
J: TRBJ2-3
CDR3: CASSLDGLGADTQYF
DNA: TGCGCCAGCAGCTTGGATGGACTAGGGGCAGATACGCAGTATTTT

V: TRBV3-1/TRBV3-2
size: .
D: .
J: TRBJ1-6
CDR3: CASSPSFQGFSPLHF
DNA: TGTGCCAGCAGCCCCAGTTTCCAGGGGTTCTCACCCCTCCACTTT

V: TRBV19
size: .
D: TRBD1
J: TRBJ2-1
CDR3: CASSSGTGYGEQFF
DNA: TGTGCCAGTAGTAGCGGGACAGGGTATGGTGAGCAGTTCTTC

V: TRBV20-1
size: .
D: .
J: TRBJ1-1
CDR3: CSAPPNTEAFF
DNA: TGCAGTGCTCCTCCGAACACTGAAGCTTTCTTT

V: TRBV25-1
size: once
D: .
J: TRBJ1-1
CDR3: CASSDNLEGGMNTEAFF
DNA: TGTGCCAGCAGTGACAACTTAGAAGGAGGAATGAACACTGAAGCTTTCTTT

V: TRBV3-1/TRBV3-2
size: .
D: TRBD1
J: TRBJ1-2
CDR3: CASSQDPQGGGYGYTF
DNA: TGTGCCAGCAGCCAAGACCCACAGGGGGGTGGCTATGGCTACACCTTC

V: TRBV5-4
size: .
D: .
J: TRBJ2-1
CDR3: CASSLTSESNEQFF
DNA: TGTGCCAGCAGCTTGACTAGTGAGTCCAATGAGCAGTTCTTC

V: TRBV5-5
size: few
D: .
J: TRBJ1-2
CDR3: CASSSPVGAKGYTF
DNA: TGTGCCAGCAGCTCCCCCGTGGGGGCTAAGGGCTACACCTTC

V: TRBV6-5
size: .
D: .
J: TRBJ2-1
CDR3: CASQGVYNEQFF
DNA: TGTGCCAGCCAAGGGGTTTACAATGAGCAGTTCTTC

V: TRBV14
size: .
D: TRBD2
J: TRBJ2-3
CDR3: CASSQGPSGSGWTDTQYF
DNA: TGTGCCAGCAGCCAAGGGCCGAGCGGGAGTGGATGGACAGATACGCAGTATTTT

V: TRBV6-2/TRBV6-3
size: .
D: .
J: TRBJ2-7
CDR3: CASSLRGTNYEQYF
DNA: TGTGCCAGCAGCCTTAGGGGGACAAATTACGAGCAGTACTTC

V: TRBV11-2
size: .
D: TRBD1
J: TRBJ1-6
CDR3: CASSLVGTGAAPLHF
DNA: TGTGCCAGCAGCTTAGTGGGGACAGGGGCTGCACCCCTCCACTTT